The T cell receptor beta chain under discussion was sequenced for a study of somatic mutations in cytotoxic T cells in rheumatoid arthritis. Controls that were healthy consisted of blood donors whose median age was roughly 51 years (range about 20-80), with roughly 60% female. Assay used: immunoSEQ multiplex PCR; TCRdb lists only in-frame clones, some missing. This sample carries about 25,000 clones, more than 75% of them seen once, and the ten largest clones take roughly 4.9%. Notes on this clone: Its antigen is unknown.

Whole-study results and caveats: Measurement of CD8+ T-cell clonality revealed no significant difference between rheumatoid arthritis patients and age-matched healthy controls. With age, CD8+ clonality increased in rheumatoid arthritis patients, whereas no such increase appeared in healthy controls.

The sample consisted of CD8+ T cells sorted from blood. The receptor's source is a man aged 45-65 years in good health.

The CDR3 DNA sequence: TGTGCCAGCAGTTACTCAGACGATTACTACGAGCAGTACTTC. Translation: CASSYSDDYYEQYF. V gene TRBV6-5 combines with J gene TRBJ2-7; unclear D gene. Trimming cost V 0 bases and J 3 bases, with 9 bases left between them. CDR3 length: 14 residues. Germline-derived CDR1 and CDR2 are MNHEY and SVGAGI.